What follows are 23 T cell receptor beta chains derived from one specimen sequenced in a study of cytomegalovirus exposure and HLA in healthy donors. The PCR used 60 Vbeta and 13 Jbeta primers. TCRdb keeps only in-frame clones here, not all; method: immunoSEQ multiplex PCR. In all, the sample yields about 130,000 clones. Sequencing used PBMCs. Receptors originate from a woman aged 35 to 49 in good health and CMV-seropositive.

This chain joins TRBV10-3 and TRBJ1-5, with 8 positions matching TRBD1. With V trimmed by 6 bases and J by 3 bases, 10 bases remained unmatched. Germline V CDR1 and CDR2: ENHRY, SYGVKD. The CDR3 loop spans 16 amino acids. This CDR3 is CAISASRDRFNQPQHF. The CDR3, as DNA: TGTGCCATCAGCGCCTCTAGGGACAGGTTCAATCAGCCCCAGCATTTT.

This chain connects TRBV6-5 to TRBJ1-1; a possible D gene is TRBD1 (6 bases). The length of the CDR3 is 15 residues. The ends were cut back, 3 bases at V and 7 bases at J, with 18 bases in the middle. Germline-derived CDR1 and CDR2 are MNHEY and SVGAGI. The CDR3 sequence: CASSYGTGNGFEAFF. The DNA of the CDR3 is TGTGCCAGCAGTTATGGTACAGGGAACGGATTTGAAGCTTTCTTT.

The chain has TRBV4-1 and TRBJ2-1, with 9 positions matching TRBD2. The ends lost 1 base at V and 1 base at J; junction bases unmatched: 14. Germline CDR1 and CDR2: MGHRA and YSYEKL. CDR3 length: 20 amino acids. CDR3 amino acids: CASSQVWKGMAGGSYNEQFF. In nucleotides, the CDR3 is TGCGCCAGCAGCCAAGTGTGGAAGGGGATGGCGGGAGGGTCCTACAATGAGCAGTTCTTC.

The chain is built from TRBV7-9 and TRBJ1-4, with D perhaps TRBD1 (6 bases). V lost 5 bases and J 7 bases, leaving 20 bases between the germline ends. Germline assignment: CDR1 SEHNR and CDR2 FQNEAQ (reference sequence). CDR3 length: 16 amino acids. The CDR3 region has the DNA TGTGCCAGCAGCCCGCAAGGAGGGGGGGTCGCTGAAAAACTGTTTTTT. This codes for CASSPQGGGVAEKLFF.

The CDR3 bases are TGCGCCAGCAGCATCGATACAGGGGGCGATCAGCCCCAGCATTTT. This codes for CASSIDTGGDQPQHF. The chain links TRBV5-1 to TRBJ1-5; 9 bases align to TRBD1. V shed 4 bases and J 5 bases; nucleotides not matched to a gene: 7. Germline values: CDR1 SGHRS, CDR2 YFSETQ. There are 15 residues in the CDR3.

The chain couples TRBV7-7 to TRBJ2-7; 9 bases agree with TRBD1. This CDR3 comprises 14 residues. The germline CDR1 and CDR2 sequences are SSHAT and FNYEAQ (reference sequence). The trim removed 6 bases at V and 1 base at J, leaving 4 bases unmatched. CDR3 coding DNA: TGTGCCAGCAGTCCCGGGACAGGGTCCTACGAGCAGTACTTC. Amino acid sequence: CASSPGTGSYEQYF.

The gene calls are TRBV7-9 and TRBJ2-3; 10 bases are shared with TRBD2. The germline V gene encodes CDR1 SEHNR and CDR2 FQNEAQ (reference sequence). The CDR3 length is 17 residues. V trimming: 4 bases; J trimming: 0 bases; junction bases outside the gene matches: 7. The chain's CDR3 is CASSSRTSGTSTDTQYF. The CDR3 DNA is TGTGCCAGCAGCTCCAGGACTAGCGGAACGAGCACAGATACGCAGTATTTT.

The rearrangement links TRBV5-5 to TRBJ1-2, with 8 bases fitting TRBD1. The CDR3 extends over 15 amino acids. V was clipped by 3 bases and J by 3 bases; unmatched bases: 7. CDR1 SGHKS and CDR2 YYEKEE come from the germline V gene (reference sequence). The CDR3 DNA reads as TGTGCCAGCAGCTACCGGGACAGGCTTGACTATGGCTACACCTTC. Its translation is CASSYRDRLDYGYTF. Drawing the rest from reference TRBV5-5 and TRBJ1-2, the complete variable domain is DAGVTQSPTHLIKTRGQQVTLRCSPISGHKSVSWYQQVLGQGPQFIFQYYEKEERGRGNFPDRFSARQFPNYSSELNVNALLLGDSALYLCASSYRDRLDYGYTFGSGTRLTVV.

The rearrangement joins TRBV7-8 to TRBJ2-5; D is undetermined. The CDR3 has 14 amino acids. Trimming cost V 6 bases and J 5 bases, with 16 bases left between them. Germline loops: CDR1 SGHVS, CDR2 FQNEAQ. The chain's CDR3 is CASRLPSAGETQYF. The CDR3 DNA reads TGTGCCAGCAGACTCCCCTCAGCCGGGGAGACCCAGTACTTC.

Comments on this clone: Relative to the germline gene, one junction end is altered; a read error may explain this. CDR3 loop: CASSRNPAYEQYF. Written as DNA, the CDR3 is TGTGCCTCCAGCAGAAATCCGGCCTACGAGCAGTACTTC. V usage is TRBV15 and J usage is TRBJ2-7; D gene uncertain. From germline, CDR1 is LNHNV and CDR2 YYDKDF (reference sequence). The CDR3 consists of 13 residues.

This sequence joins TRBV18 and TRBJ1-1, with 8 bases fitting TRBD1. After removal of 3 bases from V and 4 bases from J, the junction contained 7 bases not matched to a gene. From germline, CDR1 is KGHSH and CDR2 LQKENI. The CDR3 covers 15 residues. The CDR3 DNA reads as TGTGCCAGCTCACCCAGGGGGCGAGGGAGCACTGAAGCTTTCTTT. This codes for CASSPRGRGSTEAFF.

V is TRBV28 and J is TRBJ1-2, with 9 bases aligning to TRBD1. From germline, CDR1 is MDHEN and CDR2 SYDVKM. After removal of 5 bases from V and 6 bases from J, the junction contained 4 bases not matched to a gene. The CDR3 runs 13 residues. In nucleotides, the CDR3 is TGTGCCAGCAGTCACAGGGGGCGGAATGGCTACACCTTC. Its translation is CASSHRGRNGYTF.

This CDR3 reads CASSYESGLLNTEAFF. In DNA, the CDR3 is TGTGCCAGCAGTTACGAGTCGGGACTCCTGAACACTGAAGCTTTCTTT. The chain uses TRBV6-5 and TRBJ1-1; TRBD1 might be the D (5 bases). This CDR3 contains 16 residues. V was cut by 2 bases and J by 0 bases, with 13 bases left in between. CDR1 MNHEY and CDR2 SVGAGI come from the germline V gene.

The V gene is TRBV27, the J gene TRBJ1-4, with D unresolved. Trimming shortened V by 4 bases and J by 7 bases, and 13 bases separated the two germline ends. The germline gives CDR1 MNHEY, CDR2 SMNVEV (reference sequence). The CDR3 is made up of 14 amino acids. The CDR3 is CASSSLSFAEKLFF. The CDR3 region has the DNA TGTGCCAGCAGTTCCCTATCGTTCGCTGAAAAACTGTTTTTT.

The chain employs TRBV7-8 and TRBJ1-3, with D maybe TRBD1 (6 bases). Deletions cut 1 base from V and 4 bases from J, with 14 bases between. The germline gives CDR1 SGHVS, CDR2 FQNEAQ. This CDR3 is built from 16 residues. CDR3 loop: CASSLEARGSGNTIYF. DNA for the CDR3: TGTGCCAGCAGCTTAGAGGCCAGGGGCTCCGGAAACACCATATATTTT.

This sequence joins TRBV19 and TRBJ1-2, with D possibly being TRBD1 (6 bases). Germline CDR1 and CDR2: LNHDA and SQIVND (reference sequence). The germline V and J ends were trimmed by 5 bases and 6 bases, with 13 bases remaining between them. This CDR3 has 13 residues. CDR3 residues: CASSARGGDGYTF. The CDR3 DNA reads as TGTGCCAGTAGTGCCAGGGGTGGGGATGGCTACACCTTC.

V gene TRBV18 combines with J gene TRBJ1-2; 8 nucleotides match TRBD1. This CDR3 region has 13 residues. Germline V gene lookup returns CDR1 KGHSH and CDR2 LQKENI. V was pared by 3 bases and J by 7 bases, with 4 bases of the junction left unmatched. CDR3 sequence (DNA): TGTGCCAGCTCACCCTTGGACAGGGCTGGCTACACCTTC. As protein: CASSPLDRAGYTF.

Here the CDR3 DNA reads TGTGCCAGCAGCAATGGCTATTACAGGTCCCGACAGCCCCAGCATTTT. Residues: CASSNGYYRSRQPQHF. The chain couples TRBV21-1 to TRBJ1-5; the DNA was not used to check the table's D call, TRBD1. TRBV21-1 is a listed pseudogene. The CDR3 sequence is 16 residues long.

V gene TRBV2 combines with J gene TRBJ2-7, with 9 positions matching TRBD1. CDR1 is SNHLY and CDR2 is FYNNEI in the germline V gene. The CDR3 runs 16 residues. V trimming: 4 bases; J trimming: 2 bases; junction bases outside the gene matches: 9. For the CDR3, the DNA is TGTGCCAGCAGTGTTGTTGGGGGGACAGGGACCTACGAGCAGTACTTC. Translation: CASSVVGGTGTYEQYF.

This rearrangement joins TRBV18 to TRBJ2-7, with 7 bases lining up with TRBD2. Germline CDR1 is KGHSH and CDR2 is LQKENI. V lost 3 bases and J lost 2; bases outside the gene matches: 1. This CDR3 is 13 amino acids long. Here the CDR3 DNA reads TGTGCCAGCTCACCGCGGGAGACCTACGAGCAGTACTTC. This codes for CASSPRETYEQYF.

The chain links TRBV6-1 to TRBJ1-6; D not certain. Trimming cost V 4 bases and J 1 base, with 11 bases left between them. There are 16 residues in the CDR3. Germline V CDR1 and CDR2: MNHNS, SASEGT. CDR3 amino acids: CASSVAPGSYNSPLHF. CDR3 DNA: TGTGCCAGCAGTGTCGCCCCGGGGTCCTATAATTCACCCCTCCACTTT.

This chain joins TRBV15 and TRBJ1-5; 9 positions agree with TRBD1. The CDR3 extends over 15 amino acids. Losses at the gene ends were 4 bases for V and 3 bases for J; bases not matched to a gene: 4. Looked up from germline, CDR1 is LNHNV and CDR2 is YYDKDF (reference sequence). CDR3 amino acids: CATSKDRGLNQPQHF. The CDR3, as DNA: TGTGCCACCAGCAAGGACAGGGGCCTCAATCAGCCCCAGCATTTT. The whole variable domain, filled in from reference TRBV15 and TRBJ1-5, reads DAMVIQNPRYQVTQFGKPVTLSCSQTLNHNVMYWYQQKSSQAPKLLFHYYDKDFNNEADTPDNFQSRRPNTSFCFLDIRSPGLGDTAMYLCATSKDRGLNQPQHFGDGTRLSIL.

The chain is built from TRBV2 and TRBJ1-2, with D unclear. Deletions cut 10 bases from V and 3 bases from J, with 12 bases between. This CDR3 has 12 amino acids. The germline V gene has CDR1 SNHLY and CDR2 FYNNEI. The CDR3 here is CATQRRDYGYTF. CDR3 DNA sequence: TGTGCCACCCAAAGGAGGGACTATGGCTACACCTTC.